The 10 T cell receptor beta chains reported below all come from one sample, sequenced in a study of radiation and T cells in renal cell carcinoma. Regarding time point: baseline pretreatment blood. Treatment denoted: 15 Gy SBRT to primary tumor, nephrectomy 4 weeks later. Assay: immunoSEQ multiplex PCR; the TCRdb copy retains only in-frame clones and omits some. Of 40,000 to 60,000 clones in the sample, approximately 83% were seen once. The source was blood, collected from a patient whose treatment included radiotherapy and nephrectomy. Receptors were obtained from a woman aged 70-85 years with renal cell carcinoma.

This sequence joins TRBV18 and TRBJ1-5; the match to TRBD1 covers 11 bases. V gave up 1 base and J gave up 3 bases; unmatched junction bases: 2. Germline V gives CDR1 KGHSH, CDR2 LQKENI. This CDR3 contains 16 residues. CDR3 sequence: CASSPRDRGYNQPQHF. The DNA for the CDR3 is TGTGCCAGCTCACCACGGGACAGGGGGTACAATCAGCCCCAGCATTTT.

This clone was counted between two and nine times. The chain has TRBV19 and TRBJ1-1; the D is unclear. Trimming pared 9 bases from V and 5 bases from J, leaving 19 bases between. Germline V gene data show CDR1 as LNHDA and CDR2 as SQIVND (reference sequence). The CDR3 loop spans 14 amino acids. The CDR3 bases are TGTGCCAGCCAAGCCGCGGTACACACAACTGAAGCTTTCTTT. Protein: CASQAAVHTTEAFF.

The chain joins TRBV5-1 to TRBJ2-1; 7 positions match TRBD2. From germline, CDR1 is SGHRS and CDR2 YFSETQ. After removal of 2 bases from V and 0 bases from J, the junction contained 2 bases not matched to a gene. CDR3 length: 15 residues. Here the CDR3 DNA reads TGCGCCAGCAGCTTCCGGGACTACTCCTACAATGAGCAGTTCTTC. Its translation is CASSFRDYSYNEQFF.

V and J are TRBV6-1 and TRBJ1-2, with 8 bases aligning to TRBD1. Trimming removed 3 bases from V and 6 bases from J; junction bases left unmatched: 6. This CDR3 has 14 amino acids. CDR1 MNHNS and CDR2 SASEGT come from the germline V gene. The CDR3 here is CASSDGQGTNGYTF. CDR3 sequence (DNA): TGTGCCAGCAGTGACGGACAGGGAACTAATGGCTACACCTTC.

The rearrangement joins TRBV7-5 to TRBJ2-7; the table's TRBD1 call for D was not verified on the DNA. TRBV7-5 is a known pseudogene. The CDR3 consists of 18 residues. The CDR3, as DNA: TGTGCCAGAAGCTTTACCAATACCCGGGACAGGGGACCATACGAGCAGTACTTC. It specifies CARSFTNTRDRGPYEQYF.

J is TRBJ2-7 and V is TRBV4-1; TRBD1 agrees at 11 bases. This CDR3 comprises 15 residues. Germline lookup yields CDR1 MGHRA and CDR2 YSYEKL. V shed 4 bases and J 2 bases; nucleotides not matched to a gene: 4. CDR3 sequence: CASSPGQGATYEQYF. The CDR3, as DNA: TGCGCCAGCAGCCCCGGACAGGGGGCAACCTACGAGCAGTACTTC.

The V gene is TRBV4-1, the J gene TRBJ1-4, with 12 bases lining up with TRBD1. Germline CDR1 MGHRA, CDR2 YSYEKL. This CDR3 is built from 18 residues. The trim removed 2 bases at V and 3 bases at J, leaving 7 bases unmatched. For the CDR3, the DNA is TGCGCCAGCAGCCAACCCCGGGACAGGGGGCGGTCTAATGAAAAACTGTTTTTT. Translating gives CASSQPRDRGRSNEKLFF.

The table lists this clone with a few counts. The CDR3 reads CASSLDVGYYGYTF. The DNA of the CDR3 is TGCGCCAGCAGCTTGGATGTGGGATACTATGGCTACACCTTC. This chain uses TRBV5-1 with TRBJ1-2; D unresolved. CDR3 length: 14 residues. Deletions cut 0 bases from V and 3 bases from J, with 9 bases between. The germline CDR1 and CDR2 sequences are SGHRS and YFSETQ.

The CDR3: CASSALQGQGVYEQYF. Here the CDR3 DNA reads TGTGCCAGCAGCGCCCTCCAGGGCCAGGGGGTTTACGAGCAGTACTTC. The J gene is TRBJ2-7, the V gene TRBV9, with TRBD1 matching 7 bases. The ends lost 3 bases at V and 4 bases at J; junction bases unmatched: 13. CDR3 length equals 16 residues. Germline loops: CDR1 SGDLS, CDR2 YYNGEE.

In its sample, this clone was seen a few times. The chain joins TRBV14 to TRBJ1-1; no clear D gene. The CDR3 runs to 12 residues. Per the germline V gene, CDR1 is SGHDN and CDR2 is FVKESK. Trimming left V 6 bases short and J 6 bases short, with 11 bases between. CDR3 sequence reads: CASSRGESEAFF. The CDR3 coding sequence is TGTGCCAGCAGTCGCGGGGAGTCTGAAGCTTTCTTT.